The rows below give T cell receptor beta chains drawn from one sample of a study of cytomegalovirus exposure and HLA in healthy donors. Measured with immunoSEQ multiplex PCR; TCRdb has only the in-frame clones, and not every one. Of roughly 200,000 clones listed, approximately 77% are singletons. Sequenced material: PBMCs. Every receptor here comes from a man aged 40-55 years in good health and CMV-seropositive. CDR3s include the opening cysteine and the closing phenylalanine or tryptophan. Fields, in order: D gene, J gene, clone size, V gene, CDR3 protein, CDR3 DNA. The D gene is left open where the match is weak. Part of the rows lack a size; the others show once, few, many or a class for expanded clones.

>-|TRBJ1-4|-|TRBV6-1
CASSGQPPGYIEKLFF
TGTGCCAGCAGTGGACAACCGCCGGGGTATATTGAAAAACTGTTTTTT
>TRBD1|TRBJ2-1|-|TRBV19
CASSGTGVGEQFF
TGTGCCAGTAGTGGGACAGGGGTTGGGGAGCAGTTCTTC
>-|TRBJ2-7|-|TRBV10-1
CASSESSGFYEQYF
TGCGCCAGCAGTGAGTCGAGTGGTTTCTACGAGCAGTACTTC
>TRBD1|TRBJ1-1|-|TRBV5-1
CASSWTGAGTEAFF
TGCGCCAGCAGCTGGACAGGGGCGGGCACTGAAGCTTTCTTT
>-|TRBJ1-1|-|TRBV5-6
CASSLAFRGLGTEAFF
TGTGCCAGCAGCTTGGCCTTTAGGGGCCTGGGCACTGAAGCTTTCTTT
>TRBD2|TRBJ2-3|-|TRBV2
CASLVRGATQYF
TGTGCCAGCCTGGTGCGGGGGGCTACGCAGTATTTT
>TRBD2|TRBJ2-3|-|TRBV6-1
CASSSRTSADTQYF
TGTGCCAGCAGTTCACGGACTAGCGCAGATACGCAGTATTTT
>-|TRBJ1-1|once|TRBV4-1
CASSHGGGQDPNTEAFF
TGCGCCAGCAGCCATGGAGGAGGTCAGGACCCGAACACTGAAGCTTTCTTT
>-|TRBJ2-7|-|TRBV2
CASSGDGGQYF
TGTGCCAGCAGTGGGGACGGGGGGCAGTACTTC
>-|TRBJ1-4|-|TRBV28
CASGTGLNEKLFF
TGTGCCAGCGGAACGGGTCTCAATGAAAAACTGTTTTTT
>TRBD2|TRBJ2-2|-|TRBV7-3
CASSLSSGRGGELFF
TGTGCCAGCAGCTTATCTAGCGGGAGGGGCGGGGAGCTGTTTTTT
>-|TRBJ2-3|-|TRBV9
CASSHSREGTDTQYF
TGTGCCAGCAGTCATTCCAGGGAAGGCACAGATACGCAGTATTTT
>TRBD1|TRBJ2-7|-|TRBV9
CASSGGTDYYEQYF
TGTGCCAGCAGCGGAGGGACAGATTACTACGAGCAGTACTTC
>-|TRBJ1-1|-|TRBV6-5
CASSYGGGETEAFF
TGTGCCAGCAGTTACGGCGGAGGGGAGACTGAAGCTTTCTTT
>TRBD1|TRBJ2-7|-|TRBV7-9
CASSNRQGNEQYF
TGTGCCAGCAGCAATCGACAGGGCAACGAGCAGTACTTC
>TRBD2|TRBJ2-2|-|TRBV5-1
CASSWTSGGHTGELFF
TGCGCCAGCAGCTGGACTAGCGGGGGACACACCGGGGAGCTGTTTTTT
>TRBD1|TRBJ2-7|once|TRBV4-1
CASSQGDSYLYEQYF
TGCGCCAGCAGCCAAGGGGACAGCTATCTCTACGAGCAGTACTTC
>-|TRBJ1-1|-|TRBV5-1
CASSYQTDSNTEAFF
TGCGCCAGCAGCTACCAGACAGACTCGAACACTGAAGCTTTCTTT
>-|TRBJ2-5|-|TRBV7-3
CASSLVGGGETQYF
TGTGCCAGCAGCTTAGTGGGTGGGGGGGAGACCCAGTACTTC
>TRBD1|TRBJ2-1|-|TRBV6-1
CASSVGQGGKNEQFF
TGTGCCAGCAGTGTGGGACAGGGGGGTAAGAATGAGCAGTTCTTC
>-|TRBJ1-2|-|TRBV18
CASSSSGTPLYGYTF
TGTGCCAGCTCATCCTCAGGGACTCCCCTCTATGGCTACACCTTC
>-|TRBJ1-4|-|TRBV2
CASTGRGQTNEKLFF
TGTGCCAGCACAGGAAGGGGACAAACTAATGAAAAACTGTTTTTT
>TRBD2|TRBJ2-7|-|TRBV6-1
CASSEAGRGAYEQYF
TGTGCCAGCAGTGAAGCGGGACGGGGGGCCTACGAGCAGTACTTC